One sample yielded the 13 T cell receptor beta chains listed below, sequenced in a study of blood T cell repertoires in COVID-19. Sequencing was performed with immunoSEQ multiplex PCR; in TCRdb, only in-frame clones are kept and a portion is missing. This table has approximately 490,000 clones, less than 90% appearing once. Sequencing was performed on PBMCs or T cells enriched from blood (not recorded which). These receptors all come from a woman in her sixties who had recovered from COVID-19.

The chain has TRBV5-1 and TRBJ2-1; D might be TRBD1 (5 bases). Per germline, CDR1 SGHRS and CDR2 YFSETQ. The CDR3 contains 15 residues. Trimming left V 4 bases short and J 1 base short, with 12 bases between. In DNA form, the CDR3 reads TGCGCCAGCAGCCAGGGTGTCGGGTCCTACAATGAGCAGTTCTTC. It yields the protein CASSQGVGSYNEQFF.

As to this clone: Additional DNA sequences in this sample encode the identical CDR3. The chain uses TRBV5-1 and TRBJ2-1, with 8 nucleotides matching TRBD1. The CDR3 is 15 residues long. J was trimmed by 7 bases and V by 4 bases; bases with no gene match: 10. Germline V CDR1 and CDR2: SGHRS, YFSETQ. As DNA, the CDR3 is TGCGCCAGCAGCCCCGGACAGGGAGGCCTTAATGAGCAGTTCTTC. This sequence encodes CASSPGQGGLNEQFF.

This clone turned up a few times. The rearrangement uses TRBV5-1 and TRBJ2-1; TRBD2 matches 8 bases. The CDR3 has 14 amino acids. J gave up 2 bases and V 7 bases, and 5 bases lay outside the gene matches. CDR1 SGHRS and CDR2 YFSETQ come from the germline V gene. This CDR3 reads CASGSGGPYNEQFF. As DNA, the CDR3 is TGCGCCAGCGGGAGCGGGGGACCCTACAATGAGCAGTTCTTC.

The chain has TRBV5-4 and TRBJ2-3, with 8 bases that match TRBD1. Trimming at V came to 5 bases and at J to 3 bases, leaving 8 bases not matched to a gene. The CDR3 contains 15 residues. Per the germline V gene, CDR1 is SGHNT and CDR2 is YYREEE (reference sequence). The CDR3, as DNA: TGTGCCAGCAGTCGTGCAGGGGGCATAACAGATACGCAGTATTTT. Translated: CASSRAGGITDTQYF.

This chain links TRBV24-1 with TRBJ2-1; tentatively, D is TRBD2 (6 bases). Germline V gene data show CDR1 as KGHDR and CDR2 as SFDVKD. CDR3 size: 16 residues. V was trimmed by 5 bases and J by 6 bases, leaving 19 bases between them. CDR3 DNA: TGTGCCACCAGTGTCCCCACCGGGACTGGTACCAATGAGCAGTTCTTC. This gives the protein CATSVPTGTGTNEQFF.

CDR3 nucleotides: TGTGCCAGCAGTGCCTTTGGGGAGGGCCGCTATGGCTACACCTTC. Translation gives CASSAFGEGRYGYTF. The V call is TRBV27, the J call TRBJ1-2, with D uncertain. The CDR3 sequence is 15 residues long. Looked up from germline, CDR1 is MNHEY and CDR2 is SMNVEV (reference sequence). V lost 5 bases and J lost 4, with 17 bases in between.

This clone was recorded once. V gene TRBV14 combines with J gene TRBJ2-1; 7 positions agree with TRBD1. V gave up 4 bases and J gave up 3 bases; unmatched junction bases: 15. The CDR3 is 18 residues long. Germline CDR1 reads SGHDN; CDR2 reads FVKESK. The CDR3 region has the DNA TGTGCCAGCAGCCCCCGACAGGGTGTGGACCTTTTCTACAATGAGCAGTTCTTC. This gives the protein CASSPRQGVDLFYNEQFF.

This chain uses TRBV5-1 with TRBJ1-2; D ambiguous. The germline V gene encodes CDR1 SGHRS and CDR2 YFSETQ. Trimming shortened V by 1 base and J by 4 bases, and 11 bases separated the two germline ends. The CDR3 is made up of 14 amino acids. The CDR3: CASSLYEGSYGYTF. The CDR3 nucleotides are TGCGCCAGCAGCTTGTACGAGGGCTCCTATGGCTACACCTTC.

The chain couples TRBV21-1 to TRBJ1-2; the D call TRBD1 from the table was never checked on the DNA. TRBV21-1 is a pseudogene locus. The CDR3 loop spans 15 amino acids. CDR3 DNA sequence: TGTGCCAGCAGCTTAACAGGCCCAGCTAACTATGGCTACACCTTC. Protein product: CASSLTGPANYGYTF.

This chain links TRBV11-2 with TRBJ1-5, with D unclear. The CDR3 sequence is 14 residues long. The V and J ends lost 5 bases and 1 base respectively, with 9 bases between them. Germline V lookup: CDR1 SGHAT, CDR2 FQNNGV. The CDR3 region is CASSLTGSNQPQHF. DNA for the CDR3: TGTGCCAGCAGCCTGACGGGAAGCAATCAGCCCCAGCATTTT.

The J gene is TRBJ1-3, the V gene TRBV30, with D possibly TRBD1 on 5 matching bases. The CDR3 is 16 residues long. V lost 0 bases to trimming and J lost 1 base, with 13 bases between them. Germline V gene data show CDR1 as GTSNPN and CDR2 as SVGIG (reference sequence). The CDR3 nucleotides read TGTGCCTGGAGTGTAGGCAGGGCCTTATCTGGAAACACCATATATTTT. It translates to CAWSVGRALSGNTIYF.

This clone was seen a single time. The J gene is TRBJ2-3, the V gene TRBV20-1; 7 bases align to TRBD2. This CDR3 has 11 residues. Germline V gene lookup returns CDR1 DFQATT and CDR2 SNEGSKA (reference sequence). V gave up 3 bases and J gave up 10 bases; unmatched junction bases: 4. The CDR3 is CSASGLVAQYF. CDR3 nucleotide sequence: TGCAGTGCTAGCGGACTAGTGGCGCAGTATTTT.

The chain has TRBV2 and TRBJ1-1, with D possibly being TRBD1 (6 bases). The CDR3 has 12 residues. Trimming cost V 3 bases and J 6 bases, with 8 bases left between them. The germline gives CDR1 SNHLY, CDR2 FYNNEI. The chain's CDR3 is CASSERGPEAFF. CDR3 DNA sequence: TGTGCCAGCAGTGAGCGGGGGCCTGAAGCTTTCTTT.